This T cell receptor (beta chain) was identified in a study of blood T cell repertoires in COVID-19. Study-level background: Samples taken during acute and convalescent COVID-19 were collected in the United States, Italy and Spain. Sample material is recorded as cDNA or gDNA derived from T cells, B-cell-depleted T cells, or PBMCs.

From germline, CDR1 is SGHAT and CDR2 FQNNGV. V was trimmed by 6 bases and J by 0 bases, leaving 11 bases between them. The CDR3 has 14 amino acids. In the original workflow: Reference gene primers were amplified, and this amplification served to estimate nucleated cell counts. Only in-frame clones appear in the TCRdb table, and some are missing; sequencing was by immunoSEQ multiplex PCR. That table furnishes V, J and clone size, whereas the DNA furnished D and trimming. The sample carries 120,000 or so clones, about 85% recorded once. This receptor was identified in an elderly man with active or convalescent COVID-19. The chain couples TRBV11-2 to TRBJ1-1, with D possibly being TRBD1 (5 bases). The sequenced sample consisted of peripheral blood. Written as DNA, the CDR3 is TGTGCCAGCAGTTACGACAGCCTGAACACTGAAGCTTTCTTT. This translates into CASSYDSLNTEAFF.